The following is a TCR beta chain sequence with its context. Its target is unknown. The data belong to a study of cytomegalovirus exposure and HLA in healthy donors. Study-level findings and limits: A later analysis linked a missense DCLRE1C variant to TCR beta V- and J-gene trimming. Equally common other TCR beta chains were less clonally expanded than HLA-associated ones, a later analysis found. HLA-A and HLA-B allele assignments for most subjects were reportedly predicted accurately using TCR beta sequences. In a later analysis, common viral pathogens appeared linked to several of the most significant clusters.

This CDR3 has 16 amino acids. Trimming left V 9 bases short and J 5 bases short, with 22 bases between. Germline lookup yields CDR1 SNHLY and CDR2 FYNNEI. Both 60 Vbeta primers and 13 Jbeta primers went into the PCR. Clones were read by immunoSEQ multiplex PCR, and TCRdb kept only the in-frame ones, dropping some. The data hold some 85,000 clones, with roughly three quarters observed a single time. This TCR was recovered from a man aged 30 to 45 in good health and CMV-seronegative. The chain employs TRBV2 and TRBJ2-2; D is possibly TRBD2 (6 bases). Sequencing was done on a sample of PBMCs. As DNA, the CDR3 is TGTGCCAGTCATCCCCGCGCCGGGGGATTAACCGGGGAGCTGTTTTTT. Translating it yields CASHPRAGGLTGELFF.